The T cell receptor beta chain under discussion was sequenced for a study of blood T cells in healthy people across ages. CDR1 SEHNR and CDR2 FQNEAQ come from the germline V gene (reference sequence). V lost 4 bases, J lost 7 bases, and 6 bases stayed unmatched. The CDR3 length is 13 residues. The authors ran a second PCR of about 7 to 11 cycles using a sample-barcoded 5' primer and a J-beta primer mix. TCRdb itself ran the 5' RACE reads through MiXCR, one entry per CDR3 protein. Of around 1,100,000 distinct CDR3 sequences in the sample, roughly two fifths are singletons; the top ten hold around 13%.

The rearrangement uses TRBV7-9 and TRBJ1-1; TRBD1 aligns across 7 bases. Material: blood. This clonotype was obtained from a man younger than 35 in good health. CDR3 protein: CASSSPDRFEAFF. In DNA form, the CDR3 reads TGTGCCAGCAGCTCACCGGACAGGTTTGAAGCTTTCTTT.